This record covers a single T cell receptor beta chain. No antigen is known for it. The data were taken from a study of tumor-infiltrating lymphocytes in primary liver carcinoma. Findings and caveats of the study: Among the pair types, tumor region pairs showed more overlap than tumor-adjacent and tumor-blood pairs.

For each extraction, RNA and DNA were obtained together from roughly 20-30 mg of unsorted bulk tissue. Production of TCR beta cDNA used 400 to 600 ng total RNA together with a constant-region primer. Employing slightly modified ARM-PCR, three nested multiplex PCR rounds were run, and these gave rise to the TCR beta libraries. TRBV1-TRBV30 forward primers and a C-beta reverse primer were used in the first two PCR rounds, which each ran for approximately 10 cycles. One entry per CDR3 protein results from TCRdb running MiXCR on the multiplex PCR reads. The table has over 25,000 distinct CDR3 sequences, over 60% seen once; the top ten hold around half. CDR1 and CDR2 (germline): DFQATT, SNEGSKA (reference sequence). Trimming at V came to 6 bases and at J to 5 bases, leaving 2 bases not matched to a gene. The CDR3 consists of 11 residues.

Sequencing was carried out using liver tumor tissue from sampling region 3. The subset is: tumor region T3, left-lateral pole. The clonotype comes from a man aged 35-49 years with primary liver carcinoma and hepatitis B virus infection. This rearrangement joins TRBV20-1 to TRBJ1-2; 8 nucleotides align to TRBD1. CDR3 sequence (DNA): TGCAGTGCAGACAGGGGATATGGCTACACCTTC. Translation gives CSADRGYGYTF.